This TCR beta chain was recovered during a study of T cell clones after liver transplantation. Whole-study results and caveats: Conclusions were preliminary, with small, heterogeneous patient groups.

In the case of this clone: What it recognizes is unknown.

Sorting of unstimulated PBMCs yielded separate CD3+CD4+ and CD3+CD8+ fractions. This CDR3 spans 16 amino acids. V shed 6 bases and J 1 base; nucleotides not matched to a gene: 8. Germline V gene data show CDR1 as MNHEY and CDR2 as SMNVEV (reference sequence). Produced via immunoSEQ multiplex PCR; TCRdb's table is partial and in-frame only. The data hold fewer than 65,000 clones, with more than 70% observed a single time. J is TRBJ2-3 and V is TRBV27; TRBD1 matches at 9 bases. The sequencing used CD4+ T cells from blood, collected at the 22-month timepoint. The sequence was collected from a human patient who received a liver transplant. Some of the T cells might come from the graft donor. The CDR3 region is CASRAQGALGTDTQYF. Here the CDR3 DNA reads TGTGCCAGCAGAGCACAGGGGGCTTTGGGCACAGATACGCAGTATTTT.